Listed below are T cell receptor beta chains from one sample, sequenced in a study of blood T cell repertoires in COVID-19. Clones were sequenced by immunoSEQ multiplex PCR, and TCRdb holds only the in-frame ones, with some missing. The data hold 200,000 to 300,000 clones, with around 79% observed a single time. The sequencing sample was made of peripheral blood. The receptors derive from a woman older than 75 with acute or convalescent COVID-19. The CDR3 runs from the conserved cysteine through the conserved F or W. D genes are given only for firm matches. Clone size is not always given. Where it is, it says once, few, many or a class for expanded clones.

j_gene	d_gene	v_gene	abundance	CDR3aa	CDR3nt
TRBJ2-3	NA	TRBV7-6	NA	CASSASSGSTDTQYF	TGTGCCAGCAGCGCCAGCAGCGGGAGCACAGATACGCAGTATTTT
TRBJ2-1	TRBD2	TRBV11-2	NA	CASSKTSGSYNEQFF	TGTGCCAGCAGTAAGACTAGCGGGAGCTACAATGAGCAGTTCTTC
TRBJ1-1	TRBD1	TRBV6-2/TRBV6-3	NA	CASSQQGYTEAFF	TGTGCCAGCAGTCAACAGGGGTACACTGAAGCTTTCTTT
TRBJ1-2	TRBD1	TRBV9	NA	CASSVGGQEHGYTF	TGTGCCAGCAGCGTGGGGGGACAGGAGCATGGCTACACCTTC
TRBJ2-1	TRBD2	TRBV10-3	NA	CAISTSGGAVNEQFF	TGTGCCATCAGTACTAGCGGGGGGGCCGTGAATGAGCAGTTCTTC
TRBJ2-1	NA	TRBV7-9	NA	CASSLTQGSYNEQFF	TGTGCCAGCAGCTTAACCCAGGGGAGTTACAATGAGCAGTTCTTC
TRBJ1-2	NA	TRBV21-1	NA	CASSKSSCGYTF	TGTGCCAGCAGCAAATCGAGTTGCGGCTACACCTTC
TRBJ2-3	TRBD2	TRBV6-2/TRBV6-3	NA	CASSARLATRPTDTQYF	TGTGCCAGCAGCGCGCGACTAGCCACCCGCCCCACAGATACGCAGTATTTT
TRBJ2-6	TRBD1	TRBV5-1	few	CASRGPGTGDSGANVLTF	TGCGCCAGCAGGGGACCCGGGACAGGGGACTCTGGGGCCAACGTCCTGACTTTC
TRBJ2-1	NA	TRBV30	NA	CAWGPGLPLNEQFF	TGTGCCTGGGGGCCGGGACTTCCATTAAATGAGCAGTTCTTC
TRBJ2-3	TRBD2	TRBV7-2	NA	CASSSLAGGGTDTQYF	TGTGCCAGCAGCTCTCTAGCGGGGGGCGGGACAGATACGCAGTATTTT
TRBJ1-3	TRBD1	TRBV6-1	once	CASSEQTGPSGNTIYF	TGTGCCAGCAGTGAACAGACAGGGCCCTCTGGAAACACCATATATTTT
TRBJ1-2	NA	TRBV19	NA	CASMVAGRSNYGYTF	TGTGCCAGTATGGTTGCGGGGCGATCTAACTATGGCTACACCTTC
TRBJ1-2	NA	TRBV6-5	once	CASRTGPWDSGYTF	TGTGCCAGCAGGACAGGACCCTGGGATAGCGGCTACACCTTC
TRBJ1-2	NA	TRBV5-1	NA	CASRGDKTNYGYTF	TGCGCCAGCAGAGGGGACAAGACTAACTATGGCTACACCTTC
TRBJ2-1	NA	TRBV14	NA	CASSRWDSSRYNEQFF	TGTGCCAGCAGCCGTTGGGACTCCTCTAGGTACAATGAGCAGTTCTTC
TRBJ1-5	NA	TRBV19	NA	CASSITGPNQPQHF	TGTGCCAGTAGTATCACAGGGCCCAATCAGCCCCAGCATTTT
TRBJ1-3	NA	TRBV4-1	NA	CASSQAPVSGNTIYF	TGCGCCAGCAGCCAAGCCCCGGTTTCTGGAAACACCATATATTTT
TRBJ1-5	TRBD1	TRBV5-4	NA	CASSVQGADQPQHF	TGTGCCAGCAGCGTACAGGGGGCGGACCAGCCCCAGCATTTT
TRBJ1-2	NA	TRBV3-1/TRBV3-2	few	CASSQGVGGGGGYTF	TGTGCCAGCAGCCAAGGCGTCGGAGGTGGAGGTGGCTACACCTTC
TRBJ2-1	NA	TRBV6-5	NA	CASTDTGKNEQFF	TGTGCCAGCACCGATACAGGGAAGAATGAGCAGTTCTTC
TRBJ1-5	TRBD1	TRBV5-5	NA	CASSLAGTGNNQPQHF	TGTGCCAGCAGCTTGGCCGGGACAGGGAACAATCAGCCCCAGCATTTT
TRBJ2-3	NA	TRBV9	NA	CASSVAGRTDTQYF	TGTGCCAGCAGCGTAGCTGGCCGCACAGATACGCAGTATTTT
TRBJ2-2	NA	TRBV6-4	once	CASSETLDGSTGELFF	TGTGCCAGCAGTGAGACTTTGGACGGGAGCACCGGGGAGCTGTTTTTT
TRBJ1-3	NA	TRBV30	NA	CAWSQGYSGNTIYF	TGTGCCTGGAGTCAGGGCTACTCTGGAAACACCATATATTTT
TRBJ2-5	TRBD1	TRBV4-2	NA	CASSQDMDRGQTQYF	TGTGCCAGCAGCCAAGACATGGACAGGGGTCAGACCCAGTACTTC
TRBJ2-7	TRBD1	TRBV6-6	NA	CASRRTGDSSYEQYF	TGTGCCAGCAGGAGGACAGGGGATAGCTCCTACGAGCAGTACTTC
TRBJ1-2	TRBD1	TRBV7-9	NA	CASSLMTGNYGYTF	TGTGCCAGCAGCTTAATGACAGGGAACTATGGCTACACCTTC
TRBJ2-3	TRBD1	TRBV5-8	NA	CASSPRQGGTDTQYF	TGTGCCAGCAGCCCCCGACAGGGAGGCACAGATACGCAGTATTTT
TRBJ2-7	TRBD2	TRBV29-1	NA	CSVSSGSSYEQYF	TGCAGCGTTTCTAGCGGGAGCTCCTACGAGCAGTACTTC
TRBJ1-2	NA	TRBV13	NA	CASSLGGRGGYTF	TGTGCCAGCAGCTTAGGAGGTCGGGGTGGCTACACCTTC
TRBJ1-2	NA	TRBV30	NA	CAWSMGRSGYTF	TGTGCCTGGAGTATGGGGAGGTCTGGCTACACCTTC
TRBJ2-6	NA	TRBV18	NA	CASSPKTGGVGSGANVLTF	TGTGCCAGCTCACCAAAGACAGGCGGTGTAGGGTCGGGGGCCAACGTCCTGACTTTC
TRBJ2-5	NA	TRBV2	few	CASRARSGAQETQYF	TGTGCCAGCAGGGCCCGTAGCGGAGCTCAAGAGACCCAGTACTTC
TRBJ1-5	NA	TRBV5-1	few	CASSFTGNQPQHF	TGCGCCAGCAGCTTTACGGGTAATCAGCCCCAGCATTTT
TRBJ2-7	TRBD1	TRBV5-1	few	CASSHPTGGSYEQYF	TGCGCCAGCAGCCACCCGACAGGGGGATCCTACGAGCAGTACTTC
TRBJ1-4	NA	TRBV19	NA	CASRALQGRNEKLFF	TGTGCCAGTAGGGCCCTCCAGGGTAGGAATGAAAAACTGTTTTTT
TRBJ1-5	TRBD1	TRBV19	NA	CASSIRYRGTNQPQHF	TGTGCCAGTAGTATTAGGTACAGGGGAACCAATCAGCCCCAGCATTTT
TRBJ1-4	NA	TRBV25-1	NA	CASSEGGRGNEKLFF	TGTGCCAGCAGTGAAGGCGGCAGAGGGAATGAAAAACTGTTTTTT
TRBJ2-4	TRBD1	TRBV7-2	NA	CASSLAGSGQGRNIQYF	TGTGCCAGCAGCTTAGCAGGGTCGGGACAGGGTCGAAACATTCAGTACTTC
TRBJ2-2	TRBD1	TRBV5-1	NA	CASSPGQGTGELFF	TGCGCCAGCAGCCCCGGACAGGGCACCGGGGAGCTGTTTTTT
TRBJ1-2	TRBD1	TRBV12-3/TRBV12-4	NA	CASSPGQGGGYTF	TGTGCCAGCAGTCCGGGACAGGGGGGAGGCTACACCTTC
TRBJ2-4	TRBD1	TRBV5-1	NA	CASSLGGTEPRQYF	TGCGCCAGCAGCTTGGGAGGGACAGAACCTAGACAGTACTTC
TRBJ1-5	NA	TRBV27	NA	CASSLQRVNQPQHF	TGTGCCAGCAGTTTACAGAGGGTCAATCAGCCCCAGCATTTT
TRBJ2-3	TRBD1	TRBV27	NA	CASRWTGSDTQYF	TGTGCCAGCCGATGGACAGGGTCAGATACGCAGTATTTT
TRBJ1-1	NA	TRBV30	NA	CAWSSNLEAFF	TGTGCCTGGAGTAGCAATCTCGAGGCTTTCTTT
TRBJ1-6	NA	TRBV27	NA	CASSLQGINSPLHF	TGTGCCAGCAGTTTACAGGGGATTAATTCACCCCTCCACTTT
TRBJ1-1	TRBD1	TRBV2	NA	CASSDRALNTEAFF	TGTGCCAGCAGCGACAGGGCTTTGAACACTGAAGCTTTCTTT
TRBJ1-3	NA	TRBV30	NA	CAWRASTGNTIYF	TGTGCCTGGAGGGCAAGTACTGGAAACACCATATATTTT
TRBJ2-7	TRBD1	TRBV28	NA	CASSPVGTVPYEQYF	TGTGCCAGCAGCCCAGTGGGGACAGTTCCCTACGAGCAGTACTTC